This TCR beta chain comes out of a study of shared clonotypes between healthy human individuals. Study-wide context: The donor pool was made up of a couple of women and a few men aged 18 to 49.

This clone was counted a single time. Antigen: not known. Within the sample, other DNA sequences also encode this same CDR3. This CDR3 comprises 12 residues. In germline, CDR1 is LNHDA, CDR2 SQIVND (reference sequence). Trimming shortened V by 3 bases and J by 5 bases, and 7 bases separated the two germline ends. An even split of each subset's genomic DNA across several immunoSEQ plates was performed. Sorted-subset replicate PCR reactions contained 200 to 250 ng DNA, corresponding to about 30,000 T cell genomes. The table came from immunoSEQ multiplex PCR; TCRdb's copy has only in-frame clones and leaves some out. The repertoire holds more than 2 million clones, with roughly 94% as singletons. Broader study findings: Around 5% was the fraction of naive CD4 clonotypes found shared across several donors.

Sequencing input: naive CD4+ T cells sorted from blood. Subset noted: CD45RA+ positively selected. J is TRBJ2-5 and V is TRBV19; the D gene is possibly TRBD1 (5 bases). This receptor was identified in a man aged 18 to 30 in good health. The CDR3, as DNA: TGTGCCAGTAGTATTAAGGGGGAGACCCAGTACTTC. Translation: CASSIKGETQYF. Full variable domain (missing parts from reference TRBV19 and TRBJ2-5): DGGITQSPKYLFRKEGQNVTLSCEQNLNHDAMYWYRQDPGQGLRLIYYSQIVNDFQKGDIAEGYSVSREKKESFPLTVTSAQKNPTAFYLCASSIKGETQYFGPGTRLLVL.